This TCR beta chain was captured in a study of blood T cell repertoires in COVID-19. Method: immunoSEQ multiplex PCR; TCRdb's copy keeps in-frame clones and lacks some. The sample shows around 220,000 clones, around 90% of them seen only once. The source material was PBMCs or T cells enriched from blood (not recorded which). This TCR was sampled from a young man who had been exposed to COVID-19.

CDR3 in DNA: TGCGCCAGCAGCTTGGGGGAGTGGACAGATACGCAGTATTTT. It encodes CASSLGEWTDTQYF. The V gene is TRBV5-1, the J gene TRBJ2-3; the D gene is possibly TRBD2 (5 bases). The germline V gene has CDR1 SGHRS and CDR2 YFSETQ. The CDR3 sequence is 14 residues long. Trimming cost V 0 bases and J 3 bases, with 8 bases left between them.